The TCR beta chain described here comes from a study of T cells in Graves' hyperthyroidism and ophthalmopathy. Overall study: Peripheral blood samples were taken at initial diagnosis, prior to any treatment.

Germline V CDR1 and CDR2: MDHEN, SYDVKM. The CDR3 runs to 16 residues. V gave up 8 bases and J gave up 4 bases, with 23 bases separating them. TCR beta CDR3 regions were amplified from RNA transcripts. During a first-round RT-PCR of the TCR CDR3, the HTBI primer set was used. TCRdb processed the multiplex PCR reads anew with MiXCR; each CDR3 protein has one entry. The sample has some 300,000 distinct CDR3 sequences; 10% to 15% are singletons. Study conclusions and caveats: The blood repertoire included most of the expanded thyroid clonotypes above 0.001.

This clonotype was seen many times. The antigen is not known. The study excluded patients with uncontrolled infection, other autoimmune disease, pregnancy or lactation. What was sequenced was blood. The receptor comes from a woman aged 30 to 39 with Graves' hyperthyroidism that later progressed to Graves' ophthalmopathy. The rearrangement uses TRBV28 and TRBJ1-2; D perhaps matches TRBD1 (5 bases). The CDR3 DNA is TGTGCCAGCCGCTACCCCAGAGGCGGGGGAAGCTATGGCTACACCTTC. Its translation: CASRYPRGGGSYGYTF.